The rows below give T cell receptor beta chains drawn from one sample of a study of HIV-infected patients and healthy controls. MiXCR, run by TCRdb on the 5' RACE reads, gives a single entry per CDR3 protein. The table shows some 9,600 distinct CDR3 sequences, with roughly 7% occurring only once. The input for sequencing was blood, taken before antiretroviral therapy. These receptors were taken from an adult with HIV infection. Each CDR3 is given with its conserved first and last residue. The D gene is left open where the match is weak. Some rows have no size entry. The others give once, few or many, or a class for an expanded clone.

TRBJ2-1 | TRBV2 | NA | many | CASSIVSGGTYNEQFF | TGTGCCAGCAGCATAGTGAGTGGGGGCACCTACAATGAGCAGTTCTTC
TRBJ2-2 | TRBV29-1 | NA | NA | CSVERGQNTGELFF | TGCAGCGTTGAGAGAGGCCAGAACACCGGGGAGCTGTTTTTT
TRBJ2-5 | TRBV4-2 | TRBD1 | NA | CASSPGQGPQETQYF | TGTGCCAGCAGCCCGGGACAGGGGCCTCAAGAGACCCAGTACTTC
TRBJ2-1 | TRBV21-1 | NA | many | CASSKVRPLSSYNEQFF | TGTGCCAGCAGCAAAGTCCGACCCCTAAGCTCCTACAATGAGCAGTTCTTC
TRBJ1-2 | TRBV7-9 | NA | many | CASSFPSRDYGYTF | TGTGCCAGCAGCTTTCCCTCCAGGGATTATGGCTACACCTTC
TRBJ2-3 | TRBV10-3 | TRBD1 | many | CAISNLGQGEEDTQYF | TGTGCCATCTCCAACCTCGGACAGGGTGAAGAGGATACGCAGTATTTT
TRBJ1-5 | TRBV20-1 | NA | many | CSARGGPGGSNQPQHF | TGCAGTGCTAGAGGAGGCCCGGGCGGTAGCAATCAGCCCCAGCATTTT
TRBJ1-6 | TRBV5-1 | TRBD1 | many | CASSLDGTGLSSPLHF | TGCGCCAGCAGCTTGGACGGGACAGGGTTGAGTTCACCCCTCCACTTT
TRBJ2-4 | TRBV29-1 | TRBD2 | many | CSVREGLQSIQYF | TGCAGCGTTAGGGAGGGCCTCCAGAGCATTCAGTACTTC
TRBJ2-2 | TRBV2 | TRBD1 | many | CASLTGTGAMNTGELFF | TGTGCCTCCTTAACCGGGACAGGGGCGATGAACACCGGGGAGCTGTTTTTT
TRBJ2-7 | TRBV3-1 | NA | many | CASSRTATLGDEQYF | TGTGCCAGCAGCCGGACCGCCACCCTCGGCGACGAGCAGTACTTC
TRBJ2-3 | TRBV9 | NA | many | CASSAQLGPRTDTQYF | TGTGCCAGCAGCGCCCAACTAGGCCCCAGGACAGATACGCAGTATTTT
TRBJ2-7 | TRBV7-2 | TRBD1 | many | CASSLEWGTVYEQYF | TGTGCCAGCAGCTTAGAATGGGGGACAGTCTACGAGCAGTACTTC
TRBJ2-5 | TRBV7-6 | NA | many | CASSLMAGRQETQYF | TGTGCCAGCAGCTTAATGGCGGGGAGACAAGAGACCCAGTACTTC
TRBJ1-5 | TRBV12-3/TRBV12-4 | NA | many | CASRDTGSPQPQHF | TGTGCCAGCAGAGATACAGGGTCCCCTCAGCCCCAGCATTTT
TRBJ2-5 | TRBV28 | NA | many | CASSLGTSLKETQYF | TGTGCCAGCAGTCTCGGAACTAGCTTGAAAGAGACCCAGTACTTC
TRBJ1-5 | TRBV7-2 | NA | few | CASSFDGSGQPQHF | TGTGCCAGCAGCTTTGACGGATCGGGACAGCCCCAGCATTTT
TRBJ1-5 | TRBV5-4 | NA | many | CASSQQGLGNQPQHF | TGTGCCAGCAGCCAGCAGGGGTTAGGCAATCAGCCCCAGCATTTT
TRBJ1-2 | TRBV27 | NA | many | CASSPTGDYGYTF | TGTGCCAGCAGCCCAACAGGAGACTATGGCTACACCTTC
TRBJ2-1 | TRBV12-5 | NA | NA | CASGLTSTEQFF | TGTGCTAGTGGTTTGACAAGTACTGAGCAGTTCTTC
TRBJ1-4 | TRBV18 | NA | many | CASSPRATNEKLFF | TGTGCCAGCTCCCCTCGGGCAACTAATGAAAAACTGTTTTTT
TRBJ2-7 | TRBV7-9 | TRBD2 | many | CASSSGRGQRGSSYEQYF | TGTGCCAGCAGCTCTGGCCGTGGGCAGCGGGGATCCTCCTACGAGCAGTACTTC
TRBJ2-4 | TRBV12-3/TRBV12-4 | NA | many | CASSGGGGVIQYF | TGTGCCAGCAGTGGGGGGGGCGGGGTCATTCAGTACTTC
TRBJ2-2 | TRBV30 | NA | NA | CAHVRQQNTGELFF | TGTGCCCACGTGCGACAGCAGAACACCGGGGAGCTGTTTTTT
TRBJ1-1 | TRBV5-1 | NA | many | CASSPSEGEAFF | TGCGCCAGCAGCCCCAGCGAGGGGGAAGCTTTCTTT
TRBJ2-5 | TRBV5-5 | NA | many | CASSPGVWRRNQETQYF | TGTGCCAGCAGCCCTGGAGTATGGCGGAGAAACCAAGAGACCCAGTACTTC
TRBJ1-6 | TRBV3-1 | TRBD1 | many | CASSQSSGTAYSPLHF | TGTGCCAGCAGCCAATCAAGTGGGACAGCTTATTCACCCCTCCACTTT
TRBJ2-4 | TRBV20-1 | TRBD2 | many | CSAPIAGKNIQYF | TGCAGTGCCCCGATAGCGGGCAAAAACATTCAGTACTTC
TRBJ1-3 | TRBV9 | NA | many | CASSGLAQLGNTIYF | TGTGCCAGCAGCGGCCTGGCACAGCTTGGAAACACCATATATTTT
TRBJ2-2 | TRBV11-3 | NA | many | CASSGFGNTGELFF | TGTGCCAGCAGCGGTTTCGGCAACACCGGGGAGCTGTTTTTT
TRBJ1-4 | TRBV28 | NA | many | CASRGAEKLFF | TGTGCCAGCCGGGGAGCTGAAAAACTGTTTTTT
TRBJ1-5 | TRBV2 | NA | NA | CASKQPDGTQHF | TGTGCCAGCAAACAGCCCGATGGGACCCAGCATTTT
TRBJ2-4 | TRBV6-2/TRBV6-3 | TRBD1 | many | CATAGTGSDIQYF | TGTGCCACCGCCGGGACAGGGTCAGACATTCAGTACTTC
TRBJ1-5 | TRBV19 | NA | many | CASSIDTNRPQHF | TGTGCCAGTAGTATAGATACGAACAGACCCCAGCATTTT
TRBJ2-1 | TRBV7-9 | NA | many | CASGTGVDPYNEQFF | TGTGCCAGCGGAACCGGAGTAGACCCCTACAATGAGCAGTTCTTC
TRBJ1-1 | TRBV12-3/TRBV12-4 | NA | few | CASQGRNTEAFF | TGTGCCAGCCAGGGCCGAAACACTGAAGCTTTCTTT
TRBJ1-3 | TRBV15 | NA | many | CATSRDTGVFGNTIYF | TGTGCCACCAGCAGAGATACGGGGGTTTTTGGAAACACCATATATTTT
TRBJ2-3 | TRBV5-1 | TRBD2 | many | CASSAGLADQADTQYF | TGCGCCAGCAGCGCAGGACTAGCGGATCAAGCAGATACGCAGTATTTT
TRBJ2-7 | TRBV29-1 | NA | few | CSVEVEPGAIPYEQYF | TGCAGCGTTGAAGTTGAACCGGGGGCGATCCCTTACGAGCAGTACTTC
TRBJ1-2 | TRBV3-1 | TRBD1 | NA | CASSLSWDRNYGYTF | TGTGCCAGCAGCCTTTCTTGGGACAGAAACTATGGCTACACCTTC
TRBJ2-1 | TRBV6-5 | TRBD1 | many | CASSEQGLGVNEQFF | TGTGCCAGCAGCGAACAGGGGTTGGGGGTGAATGAGCAGTTCTTC
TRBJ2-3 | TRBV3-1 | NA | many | CASSQRGEDTQYF | TGTGCCAGCAGCCAGAGGGGTGAAGATACGCAGTATTTT
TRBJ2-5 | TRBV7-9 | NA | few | CASSFDAQETQYF | TGTGCCAGCAGCTTTGACGCCCAAGAGACCCAGTACTTC
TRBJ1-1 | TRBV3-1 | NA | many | CASSLVMNTEAFF | TGTGCCAGCAGCCTCGTCATGAACACTGAAGCTTTCTTT
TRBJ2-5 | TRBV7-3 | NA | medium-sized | CASSLSLEETQYF | TGTGCCAGCAGCTTAAGTCTGGAAGAGACCCAGTACTTC
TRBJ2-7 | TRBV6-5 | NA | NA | CANSPPKGHDYEQYF | TGTGCCAACAGTCCCCCCAAGGGGCACGACTACGAGCAGTACTTC
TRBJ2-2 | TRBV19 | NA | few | CASHPGAWNTGELFF | TGTGCCAGTCACCCAGGGGCCTGGAACACCGGGGAGCTGTTTTTT
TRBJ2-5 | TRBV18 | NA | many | CASSAYIRGWNQETQYF | TGTGCCAGCTCAGCATATATCAGGGGCTGGAATCAAGAGACCCAGTACTTC
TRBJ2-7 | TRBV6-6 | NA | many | CASSHPRGKGFYEQYF | TGTGCCAGCAGTCATCCCCGTGGGAAGGGGTTCTACGAGCAGTACTTC
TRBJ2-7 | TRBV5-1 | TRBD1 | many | CASSLEGAKNEQYF | TGCGCCAGCAGCTTGGAGGGGGCCAAGAACGAGCAGTACTTC
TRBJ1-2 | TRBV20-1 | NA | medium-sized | CSARNRDYGYTF | TGCAGTGCTAGGAACAGGGACTATGGCTACACCTTC
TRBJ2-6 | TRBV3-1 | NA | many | CASSPVAWFSGANVLTF | TGTGCCAGCAGCCCGGTAGCGTGGTTCTCTGGGGCCAACGTCCTGACTTTC
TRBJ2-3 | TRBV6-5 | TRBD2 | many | CASSLRDYLTDTQYF | TGTGCCAGCAGCCTCCGGGACTACCTCACAGATACGCAGTATTTT
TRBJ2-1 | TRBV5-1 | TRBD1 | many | CASSSQGATEQFF | TGCGCCAGCAGCTCTCAGGGGGCCACTGAGCAGTTCTTC
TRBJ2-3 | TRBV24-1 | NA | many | CATSPSRGGPDTQYF | TGTGCCACCAGCCCCTCCCGTGGCGGGCCAGATACGCAGTATTTT
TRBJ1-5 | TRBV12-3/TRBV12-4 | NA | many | CASSSINQPQHF | TGTGCCAGCAGTTCCATTAATCAGCCCCAGCATTTT
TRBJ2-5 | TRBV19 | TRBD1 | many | CASRDRSETQYF | TGTGCCAGTAGGGACAGGAGTGAGACCCAGTACTTC
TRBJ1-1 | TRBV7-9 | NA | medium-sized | CASSLGTVKAFF | TGTGCCAGCAGCTTAGGGACAGTAAAAGCTTTCTTT
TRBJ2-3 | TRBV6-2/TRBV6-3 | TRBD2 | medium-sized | CASSPGGDADTQYF | TGTGCCAGCAGTCCCGGGGGGGACGCAGATACGCAGTATTTT